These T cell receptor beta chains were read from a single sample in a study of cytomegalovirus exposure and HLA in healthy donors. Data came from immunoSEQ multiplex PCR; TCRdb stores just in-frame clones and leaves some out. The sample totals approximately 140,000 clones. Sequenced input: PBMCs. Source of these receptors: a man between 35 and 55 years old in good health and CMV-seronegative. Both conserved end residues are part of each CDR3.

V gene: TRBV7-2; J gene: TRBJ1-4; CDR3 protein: CASSLGGLANEKLFF
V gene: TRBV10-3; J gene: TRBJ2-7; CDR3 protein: CAISEMRDTYEQYF
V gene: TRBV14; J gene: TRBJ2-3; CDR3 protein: CASSQGLTRPDTQYF
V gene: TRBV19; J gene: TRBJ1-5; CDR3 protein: CATQGAWQPQHF
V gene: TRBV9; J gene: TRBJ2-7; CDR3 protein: CASSVHSGGDYEQYF
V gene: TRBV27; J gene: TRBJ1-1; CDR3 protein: CASRFGEATEAFF
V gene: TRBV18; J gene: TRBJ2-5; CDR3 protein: CASSPSTGGETQYF
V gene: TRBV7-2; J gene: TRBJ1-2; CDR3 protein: CASSLAEGPYAGYTF
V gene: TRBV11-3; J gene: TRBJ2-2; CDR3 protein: CASSPGGGPGELFF
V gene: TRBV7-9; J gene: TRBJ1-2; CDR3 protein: CASSLLGQLYGYTF
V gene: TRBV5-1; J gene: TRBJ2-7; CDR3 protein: CASSLAYRQVSSYEQYF
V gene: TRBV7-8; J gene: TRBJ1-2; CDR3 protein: CASSLDTGVSSNYGYTF
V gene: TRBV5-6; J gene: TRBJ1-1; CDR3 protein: CASSLGQDEAFF
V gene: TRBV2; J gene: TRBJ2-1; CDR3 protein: CASSGDQGGEQFF
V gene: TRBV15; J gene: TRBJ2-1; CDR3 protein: CATSRGGASGYNEQFF
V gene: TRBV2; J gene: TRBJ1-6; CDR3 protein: CASSNDRVGSPLHF
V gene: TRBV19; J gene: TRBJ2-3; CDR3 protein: CASRAPPLDTQYF
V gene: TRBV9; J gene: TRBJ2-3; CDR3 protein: CASSVGTGSSTDTQYF
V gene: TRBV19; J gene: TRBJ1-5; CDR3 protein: CASRPGRTGDPNQPQHF
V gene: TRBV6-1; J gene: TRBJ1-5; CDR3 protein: CASRTAHNQPQHF
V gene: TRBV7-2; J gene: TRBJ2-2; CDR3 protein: CASRVRGLSTGELFF
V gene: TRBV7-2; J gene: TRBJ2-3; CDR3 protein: CASSLGGGTTDTQYF
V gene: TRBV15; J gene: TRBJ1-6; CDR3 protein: CATSREGGRGLHYAPLHF
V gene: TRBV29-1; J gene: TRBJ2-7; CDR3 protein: CSVRGQAKSSEQYF
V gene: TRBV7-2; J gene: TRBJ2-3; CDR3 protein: CASSLLAGGRTDTQYF
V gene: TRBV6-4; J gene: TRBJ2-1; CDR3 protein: CASRGGYNEQFF
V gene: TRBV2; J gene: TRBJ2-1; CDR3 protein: CASSATGTSGVNEQFF
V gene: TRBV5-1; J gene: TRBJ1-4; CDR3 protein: CASSLGTDPTNEKLFF
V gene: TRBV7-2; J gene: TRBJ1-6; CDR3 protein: CASSFDRGGTPLHF
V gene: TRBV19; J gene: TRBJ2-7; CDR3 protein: CASTDRDRPYEQYF
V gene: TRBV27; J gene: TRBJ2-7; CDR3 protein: CASSLKPGQGGRRFIAYF
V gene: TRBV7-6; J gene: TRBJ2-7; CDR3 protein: CASSTGAYEQYF
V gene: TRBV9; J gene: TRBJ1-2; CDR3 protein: CASSVLREGYGYTF
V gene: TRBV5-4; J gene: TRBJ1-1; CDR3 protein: CASSFFWAGGTEAFF
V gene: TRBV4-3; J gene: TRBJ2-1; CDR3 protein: CASSQELRDRRFF
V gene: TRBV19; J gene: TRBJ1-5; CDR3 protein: CASSPQGATPNQPQHF
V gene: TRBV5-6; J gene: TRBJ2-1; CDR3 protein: CASRAGTSGNEQFF
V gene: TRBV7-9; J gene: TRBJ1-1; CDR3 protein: CASSQGGFTEAFF
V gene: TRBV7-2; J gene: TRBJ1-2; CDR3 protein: CASSSRASYGYTF
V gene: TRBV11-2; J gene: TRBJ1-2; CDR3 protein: CASSSPTGGNYGYTF
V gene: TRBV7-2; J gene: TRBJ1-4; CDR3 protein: CASSLVAGGSGKLFF
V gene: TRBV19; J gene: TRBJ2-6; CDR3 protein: CASADRGTRSGANVLTF
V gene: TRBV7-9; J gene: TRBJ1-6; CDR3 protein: CASSPTLGNSPLHF
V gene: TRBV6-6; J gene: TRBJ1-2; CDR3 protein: CASSYPEPTNYGYTF
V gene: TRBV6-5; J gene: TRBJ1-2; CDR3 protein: CASSSGTGRYGYTF
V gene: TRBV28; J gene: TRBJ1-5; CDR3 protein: CASSLGQGANQPQHF
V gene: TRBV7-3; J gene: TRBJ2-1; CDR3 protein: CASSSTLNEQFF